This T cell receptor beta chain appears in the sequencing data of a study of T cells in localized non-small cell lung cancer. Whole-study results and caveats: Among blood samples, higher T cell density accompanied longer overall survival. Tumor trailed uninvolved adjacent lung in T cell clonality, which peaked there. When the top 100 tumor clones were examined, a median approximately 62 of them also appeared in the adjacent lung, which was paired and uninvolved. Only one tumor region went through sequencing, so heterogeneity may still be there.

Comments on this clone: Its antigen is not known.

Generated by immunoSEQ multiplex PCR, the TCRdb table keeps only in-frame clones and is missing some. The sample holds 45,000 or so clones, about 86% seen once. V lost 1 base, J lost 0 bases, and 19 bases lay in between. The V gene's germline CDR1 is MGHRA and CDR2 YSYEKL. This CDR3 comprises 19 residues. The material sequenced was peripheral blood mononuclear cells, taken before any cancer treatment. The TCR comes from a man aged 35 to 70 with stage III lung adenocarcinoma. The chain combines TRBV4-1 with TRBJ1-3; D gene unclear. Here the CDR3 DNA reads TGCGCCAGCAGCCAAGCCCTTTTAAGCAGGCCATTCTCTGGAAACACCATATATTTT. Its protein product is CASSQALLSRPFSGNTIYF.